This T cell receptor beta chain was documented in a study of OX40 agonist ivuxolimab in advanced cancers. On the study more broadly: Partial response was recorded in three patients: one hepatocellular carcinoma and two cutaneous melanoma cases.

This table comes from immunoSEQ multiplex PCR, and its TCRdb copy is limited to in-frame clones, with some not included. The table lists some 8,900 clones, around 70% of them singletons. Autoimmune disease history or systemic immunosuppression led to patient exclusion. As regards this clone: Its antigen is undetermined.

Study results and caveats: Antigens targeted by the expanded peripheral T cells were not determined.

CDR3 length: 13 residues. Trimming took off 5 bases at V and 5 bases at J, with 13 bases between the two ends. Germline lookup yields CDR1 SGDLS and CDR2 YYNGEE. V is TRBV9 and J is TRBJ1-1; D gene unclear. The sequence came from an adult with an advanced solid tumor such as melanoma, head and neck, liver or kidney cancer. The starting material was CD4+ or CD8+ T cells sorted from blood, obtained in a trial of the OX40 agonist ivuxolimab. The CDR3 spells CASSELEGTEAFF. The CDR3 nucleotides read TGTGCCAGCAGTGAACTGGAAGGGACTGAAGCTTTCTTT.